Each of the 5 T cell receptor beta chains below was sequenced from the same sample in a study of persistence of HIV-infected CD4 T cells (dated by TCRdb to between 2020 and 2021). TCRbeta repertoires were sequenced from genomic DNA with the immunoSEQ hsTCRB assay version 4 in survey mode. TCRdb took over this immuneACCESS table, retaining in-frame rearrangements with V and J assigned. Such tables are incomplete; in checked studies, under half of the missing clones stem from an unresolved V gene, and the remainder is unexplained. The sample profile shows more than 30,000 clones; roughly 89% of them were found once. The ten largest make up 1.3% of the sample. Their antigens are not known. Reading the label with the study, this specimen's treatment or condition is: suppressive antiretroviral therapy. Cells were stimulated with anti-CD3/anti-CD28 magnetic beads as a nonspecific positive control representing the CD4+ T cell repertoire. Responding CD4+ T cells were sorted by upregulation of both CD40 ligand and CD69.

The sample consisted of CD4+ T cells sorted from PBMCs after 18-hour stimulation, taken from a patient who received antiretroviral therapy. The sample's cell subset or site label, in plain terms: CD40L+CD69+ CD4 T cells responding to anti-CD3/anti-CD28 beads, representing the overall repertoire. Receptor source: an adult man with HIV who was CMV-seropositive.

V is TRBV7-6 and J is TRBJ2-7; TRBD2 might be the D (6 bases). The V end lost 2 bases, the J end lost 2 bases, and 16 bases lay between the germline ends. The CDR3 loop spans 16 amino acids. Germline-derived CDR1 and CDR2 are SGHVS and FNYEAQ. CDR3 nucleotides: TGTGCCAGCAGCTTAAGCGCGGGGCGAAATGCCTACGAGCAGTACTTC. Protein: CASSLSAGRNAYEQYF.

This clone was seen a few times. The chain couples TRBV4-2 to TRBJ1-1; possibly TRBD1 for D (5 bases). V lost 1 base and J 0 bases, leaving 12 bases between the germline ends. The CDR3 length is 16 residues. Germline V gene lookup returns CDR1 LGHNA and CDR2 YNFKEQ. CDR3 DNA sequence: TGTGCCAGCAGCCAAGGAGAGGGGTGGGTGAACACTGAAGCTTTCTTT. It codes for CASSQGEGWVNTEAFF.

The chain joins TRBV4-2 to TRBJ1-4; no clear D gene. Germline V CDR1 and CDR2: LGHNA, YNFKEQ. V was trimmed by 1 base and J by 1 base, leaving 16 bases between them. The CDR3 consists of 18 residues. The CDR3 protein is CASSQGSRVAETNEKLFF. The CDR3 DNA is TGTGCCAGCAGCCAAGGTAGCCGAGTGGCAGAAACTAATGAAAAACTGTTTTTT.

The gene calls are TRBV25-1 and TRBJ1-2, with D perhaps TRBD1 (5 bases). The CDR3 contains 13 residues. Germline V gene sequence: CDR1 MGHDK, CDR2 SYGVNS. V lost 2 bases to trimming and J lost 4 bases, with 8 bases between them. The CDR3 here is CASSEQGGYGYTF. The CDR3 nucleotides are TGTGCCAGCAGTGAACAGGGTGGCTATGGCTACACCTTC.

In DNA, the CDR3 is TGTGCCAGCAGTGAAGGTCCCAGGGGGCAGAGAGAGACCCAGTACTTC. It is translated as CASSEGPRGQRETQYF. This chain uses TRBV25-1 with TRBJ2-5, with 8 bases fitting TRBD1. V dropped 2 bases and J dropped 4; count of bases not matched to a gene: 9. The CDR3 extends over 16 amino acids. Germline CDR1 is MGHDK and CDR2 is SYGVNS. Together with reference TRBV25-1 and TRBJ2-5, the CDR3 gives the full variable domain: EADIYQTPRYLVIGTGKKITLECSQTMGHDKMYWYQQDPGMELHLIHYSYGVNSTEKGDLSSESTVSRIRTEHFPLTLESARPSHTSQYLCASSEGPRGQRETQYFGPGTRLLVL.